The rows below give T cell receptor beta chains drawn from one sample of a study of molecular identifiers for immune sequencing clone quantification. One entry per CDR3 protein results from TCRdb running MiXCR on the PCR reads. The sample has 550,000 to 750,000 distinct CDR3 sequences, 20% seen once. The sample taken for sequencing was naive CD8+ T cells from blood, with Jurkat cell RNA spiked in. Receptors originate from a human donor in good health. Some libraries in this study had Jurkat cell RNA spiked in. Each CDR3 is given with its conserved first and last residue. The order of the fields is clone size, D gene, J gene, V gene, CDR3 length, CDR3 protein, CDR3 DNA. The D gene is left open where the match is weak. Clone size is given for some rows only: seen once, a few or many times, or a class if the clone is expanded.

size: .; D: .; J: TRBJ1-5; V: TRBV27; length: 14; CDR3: CASSSLGAGQPQHF; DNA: TGTGCCAGCAGTTCCCTGGGGGCCGGGCAGCCCCAGCATTTT
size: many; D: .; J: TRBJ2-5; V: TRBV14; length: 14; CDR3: CASSQVGAFETQYF; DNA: TGTGCCAGCAGCCAAGTCGGGGCTTTCGAGACCCAGTACTTC
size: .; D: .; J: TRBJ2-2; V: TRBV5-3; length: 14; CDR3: CASSLGYNTGELFF; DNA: TGTGCCAGCAGCTTGGGATACAACACCGGGGAGCTGTTTTTT
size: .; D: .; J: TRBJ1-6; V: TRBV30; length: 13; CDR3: CAWSTGAYSPLHF; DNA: TGTGCCTGGAGTACGGGGGCCTATTCACCCCTCCACTTT
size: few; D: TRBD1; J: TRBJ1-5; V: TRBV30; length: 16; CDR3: CAWSVLGTGPGQPQHF; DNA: TGTGCCTGGAGTGTACTGGGGACAGGCCCTGGGCAGCCCCAGCATTTT
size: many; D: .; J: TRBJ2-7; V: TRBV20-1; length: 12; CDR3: CSARVRGYEQYF; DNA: TGCAGTGCTAGAGTTAGGGGCTACGAGCAGTACTTC
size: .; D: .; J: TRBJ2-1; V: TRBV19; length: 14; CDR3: CASSIGATYNEQFF; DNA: TGTGCCAGTAGTATCGGGGCGACGTACAATGAGCAGTTCTTC
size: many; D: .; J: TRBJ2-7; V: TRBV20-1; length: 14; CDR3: CSARSQDTSYEQYF; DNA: TGCAGTGCTCGAAGTCAGGATACTTCCTACGAGCAGTACTTC
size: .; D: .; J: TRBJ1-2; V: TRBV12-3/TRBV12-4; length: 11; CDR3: CASSPGFGYTF; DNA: TGTGCCAGCAGCCCAGGTTTTGGCTACACCTTC
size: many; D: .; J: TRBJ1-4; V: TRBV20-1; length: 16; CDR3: CSARDRQVGTNEKLFF; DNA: TGCAGTGCTAGAGATCGGCAGGTGGGCACTAATGAAAAACTGTTTTTT
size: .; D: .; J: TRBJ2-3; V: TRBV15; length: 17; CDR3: CATSRDMTLTATDTQYF; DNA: TGTGCCACCAGCAGAGACATGACCCTGACTGCCACAGATACGCAGTATTTT
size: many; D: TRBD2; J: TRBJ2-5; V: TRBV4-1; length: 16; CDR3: CASSQDPGLAKETQYF; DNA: TGCGCCAGCAGCCAAGATCCGGGACTAGCGAAAGAGACCCAGTACTTC
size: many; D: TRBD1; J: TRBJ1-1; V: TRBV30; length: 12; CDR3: CAWTVQGQGAFF; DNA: TGTGCCTGGACCGTACAGGGGCAGGGAGCTTTCTTT
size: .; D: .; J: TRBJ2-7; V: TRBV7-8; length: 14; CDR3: CASSLSQGQYEQYF; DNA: TGTGCCAGCAGCCTTTCTCAGGGGCAGTACGAGCAGTACTTC
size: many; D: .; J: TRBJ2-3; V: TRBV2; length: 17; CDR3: CARNRVGGSMGTDTQYF; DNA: TGTGCCAGAAATCGAGTGGGTGGATCAATGGGCACAGATACGCAGTATTTT
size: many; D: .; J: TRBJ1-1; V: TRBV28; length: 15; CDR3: CASSFRGLRDTEAFF; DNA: TGTGCCAGCAGTTTTAGGGGACTTAGGGACACTGAAGCTTTCTTT
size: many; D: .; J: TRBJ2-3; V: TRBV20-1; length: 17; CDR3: CSARSWGTSLHTDTQYF; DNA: TGCAGTGCTAGGTCATGGGGAACTAGCCTTCACACAGATACGCAGTATTTT
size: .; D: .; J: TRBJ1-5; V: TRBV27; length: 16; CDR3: CASSSNRVGSNQPQHF; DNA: TGTGCCAGCAGTTCTAACAGGGTTGGTAGCAATCAGCCCCAGCATTTT
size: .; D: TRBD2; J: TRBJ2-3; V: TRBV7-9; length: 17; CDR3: CASSPGTSGGARDTQYF; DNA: TGTGCCAGCAGCCCAGGGACTAGCGGGGGGGCTAGAGATACGCAGTATTTT
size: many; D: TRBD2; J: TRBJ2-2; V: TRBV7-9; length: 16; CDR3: CASSSTSGRNAGELFF; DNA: TGTGCCAGCAGCTCTACTAGCGGGAGGAACGCCGGGGAGCTGTTTTTT
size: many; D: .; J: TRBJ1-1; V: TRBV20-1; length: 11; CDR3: CSAREVTEAFF; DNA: TGCAGTGCTAGAGAAGTCACTGAAGCTTTCTTT
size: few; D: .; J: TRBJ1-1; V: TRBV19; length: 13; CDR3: CASSAVTNTEAFF; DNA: TGTGCCAGTAGTGCTGTTACGAACACTGAAGCTTTCTTT
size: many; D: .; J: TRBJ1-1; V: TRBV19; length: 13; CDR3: CASSIWINTEAFF; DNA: TGTGCCAGTAGTATATGGATCAACACTGAAGCTTTCTTT
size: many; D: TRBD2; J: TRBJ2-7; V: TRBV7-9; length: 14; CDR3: CASSSSTSGPEQYF; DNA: TGTGCCAGCAGCTCCTCGACTAGCGGGCCGGAGCAGTACTTC